This T cell receptor (beta chain) was observed in a study of metastatic and nonmetastatic thyroid tumors. All patients reached thyroid surgery having received no treatment beforehand. Per germline, CDR1 MDHEN and CDR2 SYDVKM. V was trimmed by 3 bases and J by 5 bases, leaving 10 bases between them. This CDR3 has 13 residues. TCRdb called clones again from the PCR reads with MiXCR. The top ten hold around 8.5% of the sample, which has more than 85,000 clones, less than 10% seen once. The TCR comes from a female donor with papillary thyroid cancer or a benign thyroid nodule (not recorded which). Some clones in this sample may be carry-over from other donors' samples. This chain uses TRBV28 with TRBJ1-2; D remains ambiguous. Material for sequencing was blood. CDR3 bases: TGTGCCAGCAGTTTTACAGCCGATTATGGCTACACCTTC. This sequence encodes CASSFTADYGYTF.